These T cell receptor beta chains were read from a single sample in a study of identical twins. MiXCR, run by TCRdb on the 5' RACE reads, gives a single entry per CDR3 protein. The sample holds 150,000 or so distinct CDR3 sequences, around 3.6% seen once. Material: memory T cells sorted from blood. The source of these receptors is a man between 18 and 29 years old in good health. The CDR3 runs from the conserved cysteine through the conserved F or W. Fields, in order: J gene, D gene, V gene, clone size, CDR3 DNA, CDR3 protein. The D gene is left open where the match is weak. Clone size is not always given. Where it is, it says once, few, many or a class for expanded clones.

TRBJ2-7 | NA | TRBV28 | NA | TGTGCCAGCAGTTTAGAGCAGGGACGCTACGAGCAGTACTTC | CASSLEQGRYEQYF
TRBJ2-1 | NA | TRBV19 | NA | TGTGCCAGTAGTATAGGAGGCGTGTCCGCTTGGTTCTTC | CASSIGGVSAWFF
TRBJ2-1 | NA | TRBV7-8 | many | TGTGCCAGCAGCCCCGGACAGAATGAGCAGTTCTTC | CASSPGQNEQFF
TRBJ2-5 | NA | TRBV29-1 | many | TGCAGCGTTTCTTACCGAACAGGCGAGACCCAGTACTTC | CSVSYRTGETQYF
TRBJ2-4 | TRBD2 | TRBV5-1 | many | TGCGCCAGCAGCTTGGATGTAGCGGGAGTTGGCATTCAGTACTTC | CASSLDVAGVGIQYF
TRBJ2-5 | TRBD1 | TRBV25-1 | many | TGTGCCAGCAGGGACAGGGGGGAGGTGACCCAGTACTTC | CASRDRGEVTQYF
TRBJ2-3 | NA | TRBV12-3/TRBV12-4 | many | TGTGCCAGCAGTTTTGAGTTGGGCACAGATACGCAGTATTTT | CASSFELGTDTQYF
TRBJ2-4 | TRBD1 | TRBV20-1 | many | TGCAGTGCTACCCCGGGACAGGGCCCAGCAGGACGAGATCTAGCCAAAAACATTCAGTACTTC | CSATPGQGPAGRDLAKNIQYF
TRBJ2-1 | NA | TRBV5-1 | many | TGCGCCAGCAGCTTGTCGGCCCATAGGGATGAGCAGTTCTTC | CASSLSAHRDEQFF
TRBJ2-7 | NA | TRBV7-2 | many | TGTGCCAGCAGCTCAGGCAACAGCGTCTACGAGCAGTACTTC | CASSSGNSVYEQYF
TRBJ1-2 | NA | TRBV12-3/TRBV12-4 | many | TGTGCCAGCAGTTCGGGACACAACTATGGCTACACCTTC | CASSSGHNYGYTF
TRBJ2-1 | NA | TRBV12-3/TRBV12-4 | many | TGTGCCAGCAGTTTATCTGGCGGAGTCAATGAGCAGTTCTTC | CASSLSGGVNEQFF
TRBJ2-1 | TRBD2 | TRBV20-1 | many | TGCAGTGCGCACCATGGACTAGCGGATCCCTCCGAGCAGTTCTTC | CSAHHGLADPSEQFF
TRBJ2-3 | NA | TRBV20-1 | medium-sized | TGCAGTGCTAGAGATTTAGGGTCGCGGGCAAGCACAGATACGCAGTATTTT | CSARDLGSRASTDTQYF
TRBJ2-5 | NA | TRBV20-1 | many | TGCAGTGCTAGAGATCTATTCCGGGTGGCCGACCAAGAGACCCAGTACTTC | CSARDLFRVADQETQYF
TRBJ2-7 | NA | TRBV20-1 | many | TGCAGTGCTAGAGAACAAAATACTGGCGAGCAGTACTTC | CSAREQNTGEQYF
TRBJ2-7 | NA | TRBV11-2 | NA | TGTGCCAGCAGCTTAGTTGGGGACGGGGAGCAGTACTTC | CASSLVGDGEQYF
TRBJ2-5 | TRBD2 | TRBV20-1 | many | TGCAGTGCTAGGACTAGCGTGGAGACCCAGTACTTC | CSARTSVETQYF
TRBJ2-7 | TRBD1 | TRBV27 | many | TGTGCCAGCAGTTTAACAGGACAGGGAGAGGAGCAGTACTTC | CASSLTGQGEEQYF
TRBJ1-1 | TRBD1 | TRBV28 | many | TGTGCCAGCAGGTACCGGGACAGGGACGGAGCTTTCTTT | CASRYRDRDGAFF
TRBJ2-3 | TRBD2 | TRBV6-1 | many | TGTGCCAGGGGGAGGGGTAGCACAGATACGCAGTATTTT | CARGRGSTDTQYF
TRBJ2-7 | TRBD2 | TRBV20-1 | many | TGCAGTGCTAGGGGGACTAGCGGGACGGAGGAGCAGTACTTC | CSARGTSGTEEQYF
TRBJ2-2 | TRBD1 | TRBV6-4 | many | TGTGCCAGCAGTGACGGGACAGGGGGCACCGGGGAGCTGTTTTTT | CASSDGTGGTGELFF
TRBJ2-7 | TRBD1 | TRBV20-1 | many | TGCAGTGCTACGGGACAGTCCGGTACCTACGAGCAGTACTTC | CSATGQSGTYEQYF
TRBJ2-6 | NA | TRBV9 | many | TGTGCCAGCAGCTCCGACAGGAGCTCTGGGGCCAACGTCCTGACTTTC | CASSSDRSSGANVLTF
TRBJ2-6 | NA | TRBV15 | many | TGTGCCACCAGCAGAGAAATCTCAGTGAGCTCTGGGGCCAACGTCCTGACTTTC | CATSREISVSSGANVLTF
TRBJ2-1 | NA | TRBV25-1 | many | TGTGCCAGCAGTGGTTTTAATGAGCAGTTCTTC | CASSGFNEQFF
TRBJ1-1 | NA | TRBV18 | many | TGTGCCAGCTCACCCCGGTCGTTGAACACTGAAGCTTTCTTT | CASSPRSLNTEAFF
TRBJ2-3 | NA | TRBV6-5 | many | TGTGCCAGCAGTTACTCCAGGGGGGGAGATACGCAGTATTTT | CASSYSRGGDTQYF
TRBJ1-2 | NA | TRBV20-1 | many | TGCAGTGCTTCCTGGACAGCCGAGGGGGGCTACACCTTC | CSASWTAEGGYTF
TRBJ1-1 | TRBD1 | TRBV29-1 | many | TGCAGCGTAGGGGGGACAGGGGGCATGATAGCTTTCTTT | CSVGGTGGMIAFF
TRBJ1-2 | NA | TRBV4-3 | few | TGCGCCAGCAGCCAAGTACGAGGAAACTATGGCTACACCTTC | CASSQVRGNYGYTF
TRBJ1-2 | TRBD1 | TRBV27 | many | TGTGCCAGCAGTTTTAGGGGGCAGTATGGCTACACCTTC | CASSFRGQYGYTF
TRBJ2-5 | TRBD1 | TRBV5-4 | few | TGTGCCAGCAGCTTAGAAACAGGGGTACCGGAGACCCAGTACTTC | CASSLETGVPETQYF